This T cell receptor beta chain was captured in a study of tumor-infiltrating lymphocytes in primary liver carcinoma. Study-wide points: Tumor region pairs showed greater overlap than either tumor-adjacent or tumor-blood pairs did. Top clones occupying all five tumor regions numbered only about 8-24%.

A primer in the constant region served to generate TCR beta cDNA from approximately 450 ng of total RNA. Libraries for TCR beta were built through three nested multiplex PCR rounds, which together made up a slightly modified ARM-PCR procedure. Both of the initial two PCR rounds ran for around 9 cycles and employed TRBV1-TRBV30 forward primers alongside a C-beta reverse primer. TCRdb ran MiXCR on the multiplex PCR reads and lists one entry per CDR3 protein. The table records 45,000 to 65,000 distinct CDR3 sequences, 65% to 85% of them present only once. Germline lookup yields CDR1 ENHRY and CDR2 SYGVKD. The CDR3 covers 18 residues. Bulk tissue was left unsorted, and RNA and DNA were co-extracted from about 19-30 mg of it. Sampling targeted five separate regions of each tumor, which included the tumor centre. A note on this clonotype: Its specificity is unknown. One end of the junction varies from germline; a read error may be responsible.

The sample consisted of liver tumor tissue from sampling region 5. This sample's subset: tumor region T5, tumor centre. The receptor was derived from a middle-aged man with primary liver carcinoma and hepatitis B virus infection. The J gene is TRBJ1-4, the V gene TRBV10-3, with TRBD1 matching over 8 bases. In DNA form, the CDR3 reads TGTGGCATCAGTGAAAAAGACAGGGGAGGATCGGGGAATGAAAAACTGTTTTTT. This gives the protein CGISEKDRGGSGNEKLFF.